This T cell receptor (beta chain) was documented in a study of cytomegalovirus exposure and HLA in healthy donors. Germline V gene data show CDR1 as MGHRA and CDR2 as YSYEKL. This CDR3 has 16 amino acids. Trimming removed 3 bases from V and 3 bases from J; junction bases left unmatched: 9. PCR primers comprised 60 Vbeta and 13 Jbeta primers. Libraries were prepared by immunoSEQ multiplex PCR; TCRdb keeps only in-frame clonotypes and omits some of them. The sample holds fewer than 100,000 clones, around three quarters seen once. This clone was counted once. V usage is TRBV4-1 and J usage is TRBJ2-7, with 9 bases that match TRBD1. Sequencing was performed on PBMCs. The receptor comes from a man aged 60 to 75 in good health and CMV-seropositive. DNA for the CDR3: TGCGCCAGCAGCCATGACACGGGACAGGGATACTACGAGCAGTACTTC. It is translated as CASSHDTGQGYYEQYF.